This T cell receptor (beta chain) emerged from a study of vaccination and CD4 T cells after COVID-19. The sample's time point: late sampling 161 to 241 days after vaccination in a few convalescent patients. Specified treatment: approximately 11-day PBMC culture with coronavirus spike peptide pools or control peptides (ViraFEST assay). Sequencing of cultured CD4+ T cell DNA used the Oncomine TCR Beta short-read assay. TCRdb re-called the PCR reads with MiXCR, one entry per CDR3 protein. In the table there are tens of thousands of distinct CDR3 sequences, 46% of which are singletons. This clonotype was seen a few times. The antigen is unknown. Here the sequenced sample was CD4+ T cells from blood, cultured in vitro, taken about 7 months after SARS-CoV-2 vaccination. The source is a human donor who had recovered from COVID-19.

CDR3 DNA sequence: TGTGCCAGCAGTGAGAGGCAGCTTTACGAGCAGTACTTC. It translates to CASSERQLYEQYF. The chain couples TRBV2 to TRBJ2-7, with D hard to call. Trimming removed 3 bases at V and 4 bases at J, with 10 bases between. Germline values: CDR1 SNHLY, CDR2 FYNNEI. The CDR3 runs 13 residues.